The T cell receptor (beta chain) under discussion was sequenced for a study of patients and donors after allogeneic stem cell transplantation. The CDR3 consists of 13 residues. Trimming cost V 10 bases and J 2 bases, with 15 bases left between them. The germline CDR1 and CDR2 sequences are MDHEN and SYDVKM. TCRdb processed the RT-PCR reads anew with MiXCR; each CDR3 protein has one entry. The table shows fewer than 250,000 distinct CDR3 sequences, with about 14% occurring only once. The sequencing sample was made of blood, either unsorted or a sorted T cell fraction (not recorded which). The chain joins TRBV28 to TRBJ2-7; D is unclear. The sequence was collected from a human donor who was either an allogeneic HSCT recipient or a stem cell or donor lymphocyte infusion donor (not recorded which). It is not recorded whose cells these are; they may come from a transplant donor. CDR3 bases: TGTGCCACCACCGTTATAACCCCCTACGAGCAGTACTTC. This encodes CATTVITPYEQYF.